The next 20 T cell receptor beta chains were all read from a single sample in a study of shared clonotypes between healthy human individuals (dated by TCRdb to between 2020 and 2021). The library relied on the immunoSEQ multiplex PCR assay. What TCRdb holds here is the immuneACCESS table cut down to in-frame rearrangements. Part of the clones is not present; checked against another copy, under half of the missing clones reflect an unresolved V gene, and the others are unexplained. The sample contains roughly 2,300,000 clones, under 95% of them found a single time. The top ten clones comprise about 0.36% of the sample. Sequences were obtained from naive CD4+ T cells from PBMCs. Reading the label with the study, this specimen's cell subset or site is: CD45RA+ positively selected. The source of these receptors is a man aged 18 to 35 in good health. Some clones in this sample may be carry-over from other donors' samples.

In regard to this clone: This sample includes further DNA sequences coding for the same CDR3. The chain carries TRBV5-1 and TRBJ2-5; 8 nucleotides match TRBD1. The ends lost 3 bases at V and 5 bases at J; junction bases unmatched: 3. The V gene's germline CDR1 is SGHRS and CDR2 YFSETQ. This CDR3 is built from 13 residues. CDR3 protein: CASSSDRGETQYF. CDR3 sequence (DNA): TGCGCCAGCAGCTCCGACAGGGGCGAGACCCAGTACTTC.

The chain employs TRBV11-2 and TRBJ1-1, with D tentatively TRBD1 (5 bases). The CDR3 extends over 17 amino acids. Trimming took off 1 base at V and 0 bases at J, with 15 bases between the two ends. Germline-derived CDR1 and CDR2 are SGHAT and FQNNGV. The CDR3 loop reads CASSLVRQPSMNTEAFF. The CDR3 DNA reads as TGTGCCAGCAGCTTAGTTCGACAGCCGTCCATGAACACTGAAGCTTTCTTT. The variable domain in full, with the rest retrieved from reference TRBV11-2 and TRBJ1-1, is EAGVAQSPRYKIIEKRQSVAFWCNPISGHATLYWYQQILGQGPKLLIQFQNNGVVDDSQLPKDRFSAERLKGVDSTLKIQPAKLEDSAVYLCASSLVRQPSMNTEAFFGQGTRLTVV.

This chain uses TRBV29-1 with TRBJ2-3; no clear D. Trimming cost V 2 bases and J 3 bases, with 9 bases left between them. The CDR3 is 13 amino acids. Germline loops: CDR1 SQVTM, CDR2 ANQGSEA. CDR3: CSVEFFPTDTQYF. As DNA, the CDR3 is TGCAGCGTTGAATTTTTCCCGACAGATACGCAGTATTTT.

This chain joins TRBV5-1 and TRBJ2-7; D perhaps matches TRBD1 (5 bases). Trimming removed 0 bases from V and 2 bases from J, with 9 bases in between. This CDR3 is built from 14 residues. The germline CDR1 and CDR2 sequences are SGHRS and YFSETQ. The CDR3 sequence is CASSLDPGTYEQYF. As DNA, the CDR3 is TGCGCCAGCAGCTTGGATCCAGGGACCTACGAGCAGTACTTC. The full variable domain, in which reference TRBV5-1 and TRBJ2-7 provide the parts outside the CDR3, is KAGVTQTPRYLIKTRGQQVTLSCSPISGHRSVSWYQQTPGQGLQFLFEYFSETQRNKGNFPGRFSGRQFSNSRSEMNVSTLELGDSALYLCASSLDPGTYEQYFGPGTRLTVT.

The chain combines TRBV5-8 with TRBJ2-5; tentatively, D is TRBD1 or TRBD2 (5 bases each). CDR1 SGHTS and CDR2 YDEGEE come from the germline V gene. The CDR3 consists of 12 residues. Trimming removed 5 bases from V and 2 bases from J, with 7 bases in between. The DNA for the CDR3 is TGTGCCAGCAGTTGGGGGCAAGAGACCCAGTACTTC. Its translation is CASSWGQETQYF.

The chain has TRBV10-2 and TRBJ2-3, with D possibly called TRBD1 or TRBD2 (5 bases each). CDR1 is WSHSY and CDR2 is SAAADI in the germline V gene. V dropped 6 bases and J dropped 2 bases, with 15 bases sitting between them. This CDR3 is built from 15 residues. Here the CDR3 reads CASRGEQNPTDTQYF. The CDR3 coding sequence is TGCGCCAGCAGGGGGGAACAGAACCCCACAGATACGCAGTATTTT.

This chain joins TRBV10-3 and TRBJ2-7; 7 bases are shared with TRBD2. V gave up 3 bases and J gave up 3 bases; unmatched junction bases: 14. Germline assignment: CDR1 ENHRY and CDR2 SYGVKD. CDR3 size: 17 residues. In DNA form, the CDR3 reads TGTGCCATCAGTGATCCGGCCCGAAGGGAGGGTTACTACGAGCAGTACTTC. It translates to CAISDPARREGYYEQYF.

V and J are TRBV6-1 and TRBJ2-4, with D perhaps TRBD1 or TRBD2 (5 bases each). The CDR3 sequence is 12 residues long. Trimming removed 6 bases from V and 8 bases from J, with 11 bases in between. The V gene's germline CDR1 is MNHNS and CDR2 SASEGT. The CDR3 DNA reads TGTGCCAGCAGCTGGGGACGGTACATTCAGTACTTC. Its translation is CASSWGRYIQYF.

This clone has only a few counts. The V call is TRBV18, the J call TRBJ1-1; possibly TRBD1 for D (5 bases). Trimming left V 6 bases short and J 1 base short, with 12 bases between. The CDR3 covers 14 residues. From germline, CDR1 is KGHSH and CDR2 LQKENI. As DNA, the CDR3 is TGTGCCAGCTCGTCGGCAGGGTGGAACACTGAAGCTTTCTTT. Its protein is CASSSAGWNTEAFF.

This chain uses TRBV4-1 with TRBJ1-1; D is uncertain. Trimming removed 4 bases at V and 1 base at J, with 25 bases between. CDR3 size: 19 residues. Germline-derived CDR1 and CDR2 are MGHRA and YSYEKL. The CDR3 DNA reads as TGCGCCAGCAGCCTCCTTCAAGGGCGGGGTCTGGTGCCGAACACTGAAGCTTTCTTT. Its translation is CASSLLQGRGLVPNTEAFF.

V and J are TRBV19 and TRBJ2-3, with 7 bases fitting TRBD2. Germline V gives CDR1 LNHDA, CDR2 SQIVND (reference sequence). The CDR3 runs 15 residues. The J segment lost 5 bases and the V segment lost 4 bases, leaving 9 bases of the junction unmatched. CDR3 residues: CASSRSTSGGDTQYF. The CDR3 nucleotides read TGTGCCAGTAGTAGGTCAACCTCGGGGGGAGATACGCAGTATTTT.

The rearrangement links TRBV6-6 to TRBJ2-7, with a possible D match to TRBD2 (7 bases). The CDR3 is made up of 11 amino acids. Deletions cut 6 bases from V and 7 bases from J, with 10 bases between. Per the germline V gene, CDR1 is MNHNY and CDR2 is SVGAGI (reference sequence). This chain's CDR3 is CASRRGTEQYF. The CDR3 DNA follows: TGTGCCAGCAGGCGGGGGACAGAGCAGTACTTC.

V gene TRBV28 combines with J gene TRBJ2-3; D uncertain. CDR3 length: 13 amino acids. CDR1 is MDHEN and CDR2 is SYDVKM in the germline V gene. Deletions cut 4 bases from V and 2 bases from J, with 7 bases between. CDR3 DNA sequence: TGTGCCAGCAGTTCCACCCTCACAGATACGCAGTATTTT. The encoded protein is CASSSTLTDTQYF.

This chain links TRBV2 with TRBJ2-5; the D gene is possibly TRBD1 (6 bases). Trimming shortened V by 7 bases and J by 0 bases, and 9 bases separated the two germline ends. The CDR3 totals 13 residues. From germline, CDR1 is SNHLY and CDR2 FYNNEI. CDR3 protein: CASNGQHQETQYF. CDR3 coding DNA: TGTGCCAGCAACGGACAGCACCAAGAGACCCAGTACTTC.

The rearrangement links TRBV7-3 to TRBJ1-2, with 8 positions matching TRBD1. Looked up from germline, CDR1 is SGHTA and CDR2 is FQGTGA. This CDR3 has 13 amino acids. Unmatched junction bases numbered 7, after V lost 5 bases and J lost 8 bases. The CDR3 coding sequence is TGTGCCAGCAGCCCCTCGCAGGGGGCGGGCTACACCTTC. This gives the protein CASSPSQGAGYTF.

The genes are TRBV4-3 and TRBJ2-7; 10 nucleotides agree with TRBD2. The germline CDR1 and CDR2 sequences are LGHNA and YSLEER. The CDR3 sequence is 16 residues long. J lost 2 bases, V lost 1 base, and 5 bases had no gene match. The CDR3 DNA sequence: TGCGCCAGCAGCCAAGGGTTAGCGGGAGGTGCCTACGAGCAGTACTTC. Amino acids: CASSQGLAGGAYEQYF.

This clone appeared a single time. The gene calls are TRBV5-5 and TRBJ1-3, with D unclear. Trimming shortened V by 0 bases and J by 0 bases, and 4 bases separated the two germline ends. The length of the CDR3 is 14 residues. CDR1 and CDR2 (germline): SGHKS, YYEKEE (reference sequence). The CDR3 DNA is TGTGCCAGCAGCTTGGAGGTCTCTGGAAACACCATATATTTT. It specifies CASSLEVSGNTIYF.

CDR3 in amino acids: CASSGLGTHTTNEKLFF. CDR3 DNA: TGTGCCAGCAGTGGTTTGGGGACACATACAACTAATGAAAAACTGTTTTTT. The chain carries TRBV28 and TRBJ1-4, with a weak D call TRBD1 (6 bases). Per germline, CDR1 MDHEN and CDR2 SYDVKM. The length of the CDR3 is 17 residues. Trimming removed 5 bases at V and 0 bases at J, with 16 bases between.

The chain links TRBV11-2 to TRBJ2-7, with D maybe TRBD1 (6 bases). This CDR3 region has 15 residues. V dropped 1 base and J dropped 6 bases, with 16 bases sitting between them. CDR1 and CDR2 (germline): SGHAT, FQNNGV. The CDR3 reads CASSLGGQGWGEQYF. CDR3 bases: TGTGCCAGCAGCTTAGGAGGGCAGGGGTGGGGCGAGCAGTACTTC.

The chain employs TRBV6-5 and TRBJ1-5; D may be TRBD1 (5 bases). The CDR3 length is 12 residues. With 9 bases removed from V and 3 bases from J, the gap between germline ends came to 9 bases. CDR1 and CDR2 (germline): MNHEY, SVGAGI. CDR3 DNA: TGTGCCAGTAAGGGACCCAATCAGCCCCAGCATTTT. Its protein product is CASKGPNQPQHF.